This entry concerns a single TCR beta chain. What it binds is unknown. The data are from a study of cytomegalovirus exposure and HLA in healthy donors. On the study more broadly: In a previous analysis, 117 million unique TCR beta sequences were found from 150 million to 200 million T cells.

The CDR3 is made up of 14 amino acids. Trimming removed 6 bases at V and 0 bases at J, with 6 bases between. Per the germline V gene, CDR1 is MDHEN and CDR2 is SYDVKM. The PCR made use of 60 Vbeta and 13 Jbeta primers. The repertoire was sequenced with immunoSEQ multiplex PCR; TCRdb's copy has only in-frame clones and lacks some. Among approximately 90,000 clones, more than 70% were seen once, and the ten largest hold 3% to 4.5%. Findings of the study overall: Most observed TCR sequences were rare, whereas some public TCRs were detected in many donors. Earlier analysis yielded a pattern in which most TCR beta V segments were productive about 90% or about 30% of the time. The authors later found most CMV-associated TCR beta chains appeared HLA-restricted.

The source of this sequence is a young man in good health and CMV-seronegative. The chain joins TRBV28 to TRBJ2-6; no firm D call. Sequenced input: PBMCs. Written as DNA, the CDR3 is TGTGCCAGCAGCCTTATCTCTGGGGCCAACGTCCTGACTTTC. Protein product: CASSLISGANVLTF.